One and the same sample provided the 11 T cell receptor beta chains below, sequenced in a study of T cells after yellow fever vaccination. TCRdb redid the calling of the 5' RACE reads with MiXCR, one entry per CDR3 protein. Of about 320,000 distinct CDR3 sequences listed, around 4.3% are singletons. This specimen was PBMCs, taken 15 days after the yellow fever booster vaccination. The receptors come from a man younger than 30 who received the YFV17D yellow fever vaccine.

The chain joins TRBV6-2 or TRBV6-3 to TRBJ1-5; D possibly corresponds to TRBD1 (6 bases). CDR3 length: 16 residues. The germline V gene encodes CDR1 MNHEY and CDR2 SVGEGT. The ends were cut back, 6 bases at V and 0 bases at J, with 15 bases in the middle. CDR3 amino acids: CASRKRTDLSNQPQHF. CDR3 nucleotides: TGTGCCAGCAGAAAACGGACAGACCTTAGCAATCAGCCCCAGCATTTT.

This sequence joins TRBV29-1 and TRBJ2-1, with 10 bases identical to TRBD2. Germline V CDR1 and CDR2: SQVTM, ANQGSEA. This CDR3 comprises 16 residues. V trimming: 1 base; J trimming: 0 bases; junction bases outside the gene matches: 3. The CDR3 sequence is CSVEGTSGSSYNEQFF. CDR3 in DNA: TGCAGCGTTGAAGGGACTAGCGGAAGCTCCTACAATGAGCAGTTCTTC.

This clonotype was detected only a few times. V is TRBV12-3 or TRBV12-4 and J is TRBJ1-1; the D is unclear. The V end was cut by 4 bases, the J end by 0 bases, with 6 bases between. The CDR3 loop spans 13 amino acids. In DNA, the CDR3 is TGTGCCAGCAGTTCAGAGGTGAACACTGAAGCTTTCTTT. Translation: CASSSEVNTEAFF.

The CDR3 coding sequence is TGTGCCAGCAGCTTAAGCCAAATGAACACTGAAGCTTTCTTT. This codes for CASSLSQMNTEAFF. The J gene is TRBJ1-1, the V gene TRBV7-6; no definite D call. V was cut by 2 bases and J by 0 bases, with 7 bases left in between. Germline V gene sequence: CDR1 SGHVS, CDR2 FNYEAQ. The CDR3 length is 14 residues. Full variable domain (rest looked up from reference TRBV7-6 and TRBJ1-1): GAGVSQSPRYKVTKRGQDVALRCDPISGHVSLYWYRQALGQGPEFLTYFNYEAQQDKSGLPNDRFSAERPEGSISTLTIQRTEQRDSAMYRCASSLSQMNTEAFFGQGTRLTVV.

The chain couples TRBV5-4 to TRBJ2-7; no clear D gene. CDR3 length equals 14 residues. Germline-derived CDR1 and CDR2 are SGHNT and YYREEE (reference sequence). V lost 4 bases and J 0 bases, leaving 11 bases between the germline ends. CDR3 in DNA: TGTGCCAGCAGCACCGTGGCCGACTCCTACGAGCAGTACTTC. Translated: CASSTVADSYEQYF.

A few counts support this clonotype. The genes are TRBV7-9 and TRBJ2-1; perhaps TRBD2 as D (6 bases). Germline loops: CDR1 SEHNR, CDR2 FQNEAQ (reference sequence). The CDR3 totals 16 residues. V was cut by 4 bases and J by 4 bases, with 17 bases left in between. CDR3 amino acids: CASSSQSGGSYNEQFF. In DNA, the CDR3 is TGTGCCAGCAGCTCCCAGTCTGGGGGGTCTTACAATGAGCAGTTCTTC.

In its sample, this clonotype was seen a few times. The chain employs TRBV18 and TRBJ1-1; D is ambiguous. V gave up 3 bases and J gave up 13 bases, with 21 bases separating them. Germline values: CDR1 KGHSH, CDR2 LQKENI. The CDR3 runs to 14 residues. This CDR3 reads CASSPRTRTEIVFF. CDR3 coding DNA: TGTGCCAGCTCACCCCGAACCCGGACCGAGATCGTTTTCTTT. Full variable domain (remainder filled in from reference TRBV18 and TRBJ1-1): NAGVMQNPRHLVRRRGQEARLRCSPMKGHSHVYWYRQLPEEGLKFMVYLQKENIIDESGMPKERFSAEFPKEGPSILRIQQVVRGDSAAYFCASSPRTRTEIVFFGQGTRLTVV.

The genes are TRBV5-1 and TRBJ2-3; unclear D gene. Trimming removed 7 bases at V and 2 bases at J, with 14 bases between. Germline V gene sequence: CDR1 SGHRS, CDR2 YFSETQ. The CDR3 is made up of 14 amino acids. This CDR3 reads CASHRPDSTDTQYF. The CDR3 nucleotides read TGCGCCAGCCACCGACCCGACTCCACAGATACGCAGTATTTT.

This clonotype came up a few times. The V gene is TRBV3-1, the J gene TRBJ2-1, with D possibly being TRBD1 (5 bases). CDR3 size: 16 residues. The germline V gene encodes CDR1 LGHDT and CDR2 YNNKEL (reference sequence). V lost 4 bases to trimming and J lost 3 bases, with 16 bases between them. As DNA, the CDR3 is TGTGCCAGCAGCCCGCCGCGAACAGGTGACTACAATGAGCAGTTCTTC. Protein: CASSPPRTGDYNEQFF.

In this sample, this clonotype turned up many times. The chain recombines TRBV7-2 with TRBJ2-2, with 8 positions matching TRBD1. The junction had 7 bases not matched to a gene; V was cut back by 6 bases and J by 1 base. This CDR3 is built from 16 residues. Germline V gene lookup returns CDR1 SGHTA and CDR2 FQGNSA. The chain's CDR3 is CASRYTGTGNTGELFF. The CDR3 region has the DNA TGTGCCAGCAGATATACCGGGACAGGGAACACCGGGGAGCTGTTTTTT.

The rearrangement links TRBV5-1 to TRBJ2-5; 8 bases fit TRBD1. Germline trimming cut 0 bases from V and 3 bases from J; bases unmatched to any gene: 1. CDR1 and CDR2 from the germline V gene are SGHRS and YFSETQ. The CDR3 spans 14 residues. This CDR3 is CASSLVQGEETQYF. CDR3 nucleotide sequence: TGCGCCAGCAGCTTGGTACAGGGGGAAGAGACCCAGTACTTC. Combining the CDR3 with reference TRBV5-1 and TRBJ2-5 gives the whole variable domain KAGVTQTPRYLIKTRGQQVTLSCSPISGHRSVSWYQQTPGQGLQFLFEYFSETQRNKGNFPGRFSGRQFSNSRSEMNVSTLELGDSALYLCASSLVQGEETQYFGPGTRLLVL.